The clone carrying this TCR beta chain was counted ten times or more. The sample belongs to a study of breast tumors, draining lymph nodes, adjacent tissues. TCRdb itself ran the multiplex PCR reads through MiXCR, one entry per CDR3 protein. This table has about 35,000 distinct CDR3 sequences, 35% to 45% appearing once. The germline V gene encodes CDR1 SGHDN and CDR2 FVKESK. V lost 4 bases and J lost 8, with 15 bases in between. This CDR3 comprises 14 residues. V and J are TRBV14 and TRBJ2-1, with D tentatively TRBD2 (7 bases). This TCR was sampled from a female donor with breast cancer. Some clones in this sample may be carry-over from other donors' samples. Sequencing used breast tumor tissue. The CDR3 protein is CASSLSFGGHEQFF. The CDR3 nucleotides are TGTGCCAGCAGCCTAAGTTTCGGGGGGCATGAGCAGTTCTTC.